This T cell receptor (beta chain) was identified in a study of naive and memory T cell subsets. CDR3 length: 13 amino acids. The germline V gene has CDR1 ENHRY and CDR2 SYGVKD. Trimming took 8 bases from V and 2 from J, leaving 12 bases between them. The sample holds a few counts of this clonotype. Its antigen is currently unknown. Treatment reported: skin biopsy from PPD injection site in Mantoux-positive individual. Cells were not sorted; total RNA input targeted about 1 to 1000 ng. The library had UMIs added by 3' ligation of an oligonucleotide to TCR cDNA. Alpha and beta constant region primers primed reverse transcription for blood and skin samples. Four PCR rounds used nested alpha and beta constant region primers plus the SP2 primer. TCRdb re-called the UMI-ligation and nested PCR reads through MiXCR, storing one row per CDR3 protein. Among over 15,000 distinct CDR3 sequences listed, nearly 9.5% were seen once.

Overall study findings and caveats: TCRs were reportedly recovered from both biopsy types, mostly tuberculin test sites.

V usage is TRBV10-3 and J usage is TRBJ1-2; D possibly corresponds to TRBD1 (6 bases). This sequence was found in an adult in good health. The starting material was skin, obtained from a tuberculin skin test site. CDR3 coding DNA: TGTGCCATCGGGGGGGGCCTAAACTATGGCTACACCTTC. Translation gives CAIGGGLNYGYTF.